This T cell receptor beta chain was identified in a study of T-cell reconstitution after alpha-beta-depleted transplantation in children. Unique molecular identifiers were incorporated when the TCRbeta library was constructed. In TCRdb, the PCR reads were re-called with MiXCR into one record per CDR3 protein. The repertoire consists of hundreds of thousands of distinct CDR3 sequences, with 13% occurring once and the leading ten covering approximately 2%. This clonotype was seen a few times. The antigen is undetermined. The germline CDR1 and CDR2 sequences are SGHTA and FQGNSA. The CDR3 sequence is 16 residues long. The ends lost 4 bases at V and 12 bases at J; junction bases unmatched: 16. Study-level results: Several hundred expanded graft clones reportedly were the source of alpha-beta T cells about two months after transplant. The authors attributed T-cell counts and diversity one year after transplant mostly to newly produced T cells. Some patients' high day-60 TCRbeta diversity was traced to surviving recipient T cells and thymic progenitors.

The rearrangement links TRBV7-2 to TRBJ2-1; 9 bases line up with TRBD1. The TCR sequence derives from a male patient between 5 and 17 years old who had a stem cell transplant for acute myeloid leukemia, so the T cells may come from the graft donor. Sequenced material: PBMCs, mostly from graft donor cells, taken 360 days after TCRalphabeta/CD19-depleted stem cell transplant. CDR3 in amino acids: CASSWTGTGRKKVQFF. The CDR3 DNA sequence: TGTGCCAGCAGCTGGACCGGGACAGGGCGTAAAAAGGTGCAGTTCTTC.